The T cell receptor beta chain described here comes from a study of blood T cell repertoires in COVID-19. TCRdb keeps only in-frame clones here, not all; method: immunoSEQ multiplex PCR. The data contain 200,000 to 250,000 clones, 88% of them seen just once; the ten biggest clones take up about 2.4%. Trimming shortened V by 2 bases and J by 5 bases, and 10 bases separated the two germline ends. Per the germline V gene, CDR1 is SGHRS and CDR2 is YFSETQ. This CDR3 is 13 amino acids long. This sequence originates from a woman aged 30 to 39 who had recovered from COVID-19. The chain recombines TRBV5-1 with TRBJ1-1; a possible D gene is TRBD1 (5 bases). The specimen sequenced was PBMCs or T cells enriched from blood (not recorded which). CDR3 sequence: CASSLIGVTEAFF. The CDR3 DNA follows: TGCGCCAGCAGCTTAATAGGGGTAACTGAAGCTTTCTTT.